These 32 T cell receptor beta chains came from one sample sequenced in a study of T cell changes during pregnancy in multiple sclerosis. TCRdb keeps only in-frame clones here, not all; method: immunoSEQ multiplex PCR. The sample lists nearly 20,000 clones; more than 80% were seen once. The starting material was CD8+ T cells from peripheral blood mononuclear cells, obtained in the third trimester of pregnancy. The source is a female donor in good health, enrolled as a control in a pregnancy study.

In DNA form, the CDR3 reads TGTGCCAGCAGCCCCATCCACTCCTACGAGCAGTACTTC. Protein product: CASSPIHSYEQYF. The chain joins TRBV7-2 to TRBJ2-7; no clear D. This CDR3 has 13 residues. CDR1 and CDR2 (germline): SGHTA, FQGNSA. Trimming removed 5 bases at V and 0 bases at J, with 8 bases between.

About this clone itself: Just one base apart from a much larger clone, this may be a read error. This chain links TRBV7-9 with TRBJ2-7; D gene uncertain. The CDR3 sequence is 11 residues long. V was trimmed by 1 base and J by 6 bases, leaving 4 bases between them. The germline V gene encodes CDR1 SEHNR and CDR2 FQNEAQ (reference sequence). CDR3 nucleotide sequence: TGTGCCAGCAGCTTAGGACTCGAGCAGTACTTC. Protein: CASSLGLEQYF.

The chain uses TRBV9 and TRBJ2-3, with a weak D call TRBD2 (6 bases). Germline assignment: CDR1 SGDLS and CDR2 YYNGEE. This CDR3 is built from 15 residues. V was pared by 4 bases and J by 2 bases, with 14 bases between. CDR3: CASSKRDSSTDTQYF. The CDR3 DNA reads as TGTGCCAGCAGCAAACGGGACTCTTCCACAGATACGCAGTATTTT. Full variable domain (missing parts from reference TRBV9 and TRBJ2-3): DSGVTQTPKHLITATGQRVTLRCSPRSGDLSVYWYQQSLDQGLQFLIQYYNGEERAKGNILERFSAQQFPDLHSELNLSSLELGDSALYFCASSKRDSSTDTQYFGPGTRLTVL.

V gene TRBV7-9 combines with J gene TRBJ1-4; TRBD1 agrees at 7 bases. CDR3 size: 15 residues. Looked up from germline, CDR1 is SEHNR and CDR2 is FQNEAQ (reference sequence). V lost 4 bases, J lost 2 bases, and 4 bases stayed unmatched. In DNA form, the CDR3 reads TGTGCCAGCAGCTCGACAGGGTACACTAATGAAAAACTGTTTTTT. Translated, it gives CASSSTGYTNEKLFF.

This CDR3 reads CASSFGGGQDTQYF. CDR3 bases: TGTGCCAGCAGTTTCGGTGGGGGCCAGGATACGCAGTATTTT. The rearrangement joins TRBV28 to TRBJ2-3; a possible D gene is TRBD1 (6 bases). The ends were cut back, 3 bases at V and 6 bases at J, with 13 bases in the middle. Looked up from germline, CDR1 is MDHEN and CDR2 is SYDVKM. This CDR3 region has 14 residues.

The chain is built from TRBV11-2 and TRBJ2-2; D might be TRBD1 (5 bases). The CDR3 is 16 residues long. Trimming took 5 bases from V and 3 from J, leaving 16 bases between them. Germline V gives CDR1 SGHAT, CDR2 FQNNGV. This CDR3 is CASSPNRSPDTGELFF. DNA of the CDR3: TGTGCCAGCAGCCCCAACAGGAGTCCCGACACCGGGGAGCTGTTTTTT.

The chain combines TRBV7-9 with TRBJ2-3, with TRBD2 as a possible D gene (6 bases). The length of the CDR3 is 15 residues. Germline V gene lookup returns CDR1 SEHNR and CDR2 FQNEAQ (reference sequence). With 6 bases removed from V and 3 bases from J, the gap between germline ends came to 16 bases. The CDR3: CASRRDRDSTDTQYF. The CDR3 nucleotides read TGTGCCAGCAGACGCGACCGGGACTCTACAGATACGCAGTATTTT.

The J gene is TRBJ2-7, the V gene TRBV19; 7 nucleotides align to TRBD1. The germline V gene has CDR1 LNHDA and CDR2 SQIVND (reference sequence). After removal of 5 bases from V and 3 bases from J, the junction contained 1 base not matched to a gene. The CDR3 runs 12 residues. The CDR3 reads CASSQGVYEQYF. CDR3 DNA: TGTGCCAGTAGTCAGGGGGTCTACGAGCAGTACTTC.

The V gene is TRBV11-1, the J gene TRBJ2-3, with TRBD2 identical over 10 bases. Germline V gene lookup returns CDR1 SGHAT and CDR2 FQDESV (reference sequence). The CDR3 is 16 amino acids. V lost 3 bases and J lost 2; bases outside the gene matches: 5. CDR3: CASSLLAGGPTDTQYF. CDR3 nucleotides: TGTGCCAGCAGCTTGTTAGCGGGGGGCCCCACAGATACGCAGTATTTT.

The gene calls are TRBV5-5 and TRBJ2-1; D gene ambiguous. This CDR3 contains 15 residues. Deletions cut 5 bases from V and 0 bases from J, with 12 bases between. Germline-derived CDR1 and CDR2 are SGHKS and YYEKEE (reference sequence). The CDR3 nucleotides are TGTGCCAGCAGAACAGACCAGAGCTCCTACAATGAGCAGTTCTTC. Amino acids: CASRTDQSSYNEQFF. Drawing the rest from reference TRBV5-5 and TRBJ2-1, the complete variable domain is DAGVTQSPTHLIKTRGQQVTLRCSPISGHKSVSWYQQVLGQGPQFIFQYYEKEERGRGNFPDRFSARQFPNYSSELNVNALLLGDSALYLCASRTDQSSYNEQFFGPGTRLTVL.

The CDR3 loop is CASSEGQDQHSHNPYGYTF. CDR3 DNA sequence: TGTGCCAGCAGTGAAGGACAGGACCAACACTCTCATAATCCGTATGGCTACACCTTC. This chain uses TRBV6-1 with TRBJ1-2; a weak D match, TRBD1 (6 bases). This CDR3 is 19 amino acids long. CDR1 MNHNS and CDR2 SASEGT come from the germline V gene. Deletions cut 1 base from V and 5 bases from J, with 26 bases between.

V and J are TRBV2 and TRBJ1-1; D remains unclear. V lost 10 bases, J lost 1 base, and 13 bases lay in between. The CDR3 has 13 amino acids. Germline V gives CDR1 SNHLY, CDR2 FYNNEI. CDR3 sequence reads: CATTEGGNTEAFF. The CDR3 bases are TGTGCCACCACCGAGGGCGGGAACACTGAAGCTTTCTTT.

The CDR3 sequence: CATLADYEQYF. CDR3 coding DNA: TGTGCCACCCTGGCCGACTACGAGCAGTACTTC. The gene calls are TRBV10-3 and TRBJ2-7; D call uncertain. The V end lost 10 bases, the J end lost 3 bases, and 10 bases lay between the germline ends. Germline values: CDR1 ENHRY, CDR2 SYGVKD. The CDR3 spans 11 residues.

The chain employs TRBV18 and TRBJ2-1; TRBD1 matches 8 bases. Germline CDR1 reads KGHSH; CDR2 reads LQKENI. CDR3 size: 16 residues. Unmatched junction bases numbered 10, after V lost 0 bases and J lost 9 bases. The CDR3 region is CASSPPPADRASEQFF. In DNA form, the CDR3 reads TGTGCCAGCTCACCACCCCCGGCGGACAGGGCTTCTGAGCAGTTCTTC.

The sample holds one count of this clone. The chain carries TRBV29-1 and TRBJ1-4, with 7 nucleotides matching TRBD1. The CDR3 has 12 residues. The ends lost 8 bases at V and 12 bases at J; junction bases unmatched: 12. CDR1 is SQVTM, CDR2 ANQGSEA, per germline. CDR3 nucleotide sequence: TGCAGCTTCCGGGACAGATCCCTGGAACTGTTTTTT. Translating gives CSFRDRSLELFF. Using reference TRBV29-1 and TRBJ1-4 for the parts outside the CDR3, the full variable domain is SAVISQKPSRDICQRGTSLTIQCQVDSQVTMMFWYRQQPGQSLTLIATANQGSEATYESGFVIDKFPISRPNLTFSTLTVSNMSPEDSSIYLCSFRDRSLELFFGSGTQLSVL.

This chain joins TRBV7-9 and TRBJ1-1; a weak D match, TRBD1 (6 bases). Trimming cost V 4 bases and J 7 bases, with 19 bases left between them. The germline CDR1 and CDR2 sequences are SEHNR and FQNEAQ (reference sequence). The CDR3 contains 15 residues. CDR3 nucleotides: TGTGCCAGCAGCTCCAGACAGGCGGGCGTCTATGAAGCTTTCTTT. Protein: CASSSRQAGVYEAFF.

The DNA for the CDR3 is TGTGCCAGCAGCACCCTTGGACAGGGAACAAAGGACGAGCAGTACTTC. It encodes CASSTLGQGTKDEQYF. The chain joins TRBV14 to TRBJ2-7; 8 bases align to TRBD1. J was trimmed by 5 bases and V by 5 bases; bases with no gene match: 14. Germline V lookup: CDR1 SGHDN, CDR2 FVKESK. The CDR3 is 16 residues long.

As DNA, the CDR3 is TGTGCCAGCAGCAAGGCAGTTGACACTGAAGCTTTCTTT. Amino acid sequence: CASSKAVDTEAFF. The chain joins TRBV21-1 to TRBJ1-1; TRBD1, the table's D call, was not compared with the DNA. TRBV21-1 is assigned pseudogene status. The CDR3 is made up of 13 amino acids.

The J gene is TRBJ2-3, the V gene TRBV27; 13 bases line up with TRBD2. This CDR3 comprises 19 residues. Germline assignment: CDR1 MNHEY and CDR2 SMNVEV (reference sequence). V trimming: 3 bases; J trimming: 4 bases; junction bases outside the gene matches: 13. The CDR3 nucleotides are TGTGCCAGCAGTTTGTTGAATTGGACTAGCGGGGGCAGCCCAGATACGCAGTATTTT. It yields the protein CASSLLNWTSGGSPDTQYF.

The CDR3 region has the DNA TGTGCCAGCAGTGGGGCGGGGACCACCGGCACCGGGGAGCTGTTTTTT. Protein product: CASSGAGTTGTGELFF. This chain uses TRBV2 with TRBJ2-2, with D perhaps matching TRBD2 (6 bases). The ends were cut back, 4 bases at V and 4 bases at J, with 16 bases in the middle. The CDR3 totals 16 residues. From germline, CDR1 is SNHLY and CDR2 FYNNEI.

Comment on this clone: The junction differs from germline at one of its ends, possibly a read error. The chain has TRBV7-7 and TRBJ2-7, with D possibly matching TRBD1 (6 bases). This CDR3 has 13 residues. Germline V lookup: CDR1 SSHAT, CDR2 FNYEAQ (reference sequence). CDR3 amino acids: CASSLRQDYEQYF. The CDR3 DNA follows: TGTGCTAGCAGCTTACGACAGGACTACGAGCAGTACTTC.

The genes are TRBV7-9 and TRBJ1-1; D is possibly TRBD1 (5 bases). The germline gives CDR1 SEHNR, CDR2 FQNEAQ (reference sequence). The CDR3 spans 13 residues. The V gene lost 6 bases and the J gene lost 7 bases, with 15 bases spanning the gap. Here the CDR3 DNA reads TGTGCCAGCAGATCTCCTGGGGCAGTTGAAGCTTTCTTT. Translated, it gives CASRSPGAVEAFF.

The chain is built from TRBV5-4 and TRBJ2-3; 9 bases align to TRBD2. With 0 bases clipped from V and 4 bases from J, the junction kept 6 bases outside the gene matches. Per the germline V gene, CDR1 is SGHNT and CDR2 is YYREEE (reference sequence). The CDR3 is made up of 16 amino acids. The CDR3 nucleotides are TGTGCCAGCAGCTTGGTTAGCGGGGGTGAGGCAGATACGCAGTATTTT. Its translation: CASSLVSGGEADTQYF.

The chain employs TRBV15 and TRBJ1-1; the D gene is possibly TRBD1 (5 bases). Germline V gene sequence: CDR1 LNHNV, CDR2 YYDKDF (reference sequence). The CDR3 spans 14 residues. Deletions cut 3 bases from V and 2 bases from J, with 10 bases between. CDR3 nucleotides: TGTGCCACCAGCAGCCCAGGGATAAACACTGAAGCTTTCTTT. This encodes CATSSPGINTEAFF.

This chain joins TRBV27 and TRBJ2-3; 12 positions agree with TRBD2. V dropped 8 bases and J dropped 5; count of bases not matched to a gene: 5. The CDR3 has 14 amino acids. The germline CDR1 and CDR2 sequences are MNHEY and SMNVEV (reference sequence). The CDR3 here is CASLAGGPGDTQYF. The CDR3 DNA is TGTGCCAGCCTAGCGGGGGGGCCAGGAGATACGCAGTATTTT.

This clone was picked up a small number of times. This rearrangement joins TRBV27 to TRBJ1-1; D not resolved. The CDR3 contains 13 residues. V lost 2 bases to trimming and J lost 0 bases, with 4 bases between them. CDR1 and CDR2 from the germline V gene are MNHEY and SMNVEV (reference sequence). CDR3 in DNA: TGTGCCAGCAGTTTAAACTTGAACACTGAAGCTTTCTTT. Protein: CASSLNLNTEAFF.

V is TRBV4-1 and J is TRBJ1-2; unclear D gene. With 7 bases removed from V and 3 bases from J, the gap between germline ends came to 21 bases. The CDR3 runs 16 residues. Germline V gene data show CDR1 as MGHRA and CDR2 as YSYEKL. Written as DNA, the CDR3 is TGCGCCAGCATGGGTTGGGCCGGGGATGATCACTATGGCTACACCTTC. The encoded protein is CASMGWAGDDHYGYTF.

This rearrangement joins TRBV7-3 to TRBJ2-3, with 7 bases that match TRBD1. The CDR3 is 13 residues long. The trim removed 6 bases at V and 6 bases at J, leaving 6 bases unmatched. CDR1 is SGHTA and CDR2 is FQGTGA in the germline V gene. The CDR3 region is CASSLEQGDTQYF. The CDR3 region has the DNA TGTGCCAGCAGTTTGGAACAGGGGGATACGCAGTATTTT.

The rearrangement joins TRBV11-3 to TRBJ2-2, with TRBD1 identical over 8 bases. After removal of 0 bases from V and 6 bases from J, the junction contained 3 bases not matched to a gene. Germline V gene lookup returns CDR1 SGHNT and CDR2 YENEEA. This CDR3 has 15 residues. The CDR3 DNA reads TGTGCCAGCAGCTTAGATGGACAGGGCGCCGGGGAGCTGTTTTTT. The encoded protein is CASSLDGQGAGELFF.

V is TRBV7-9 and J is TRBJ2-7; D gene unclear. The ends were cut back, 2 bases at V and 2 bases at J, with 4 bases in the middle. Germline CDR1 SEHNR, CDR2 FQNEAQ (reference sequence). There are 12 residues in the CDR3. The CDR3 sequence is CASSLWPYEQYF. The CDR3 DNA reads TGTGCCAGCAGCTTATGGCCCTACGAGCAGTACTTC.

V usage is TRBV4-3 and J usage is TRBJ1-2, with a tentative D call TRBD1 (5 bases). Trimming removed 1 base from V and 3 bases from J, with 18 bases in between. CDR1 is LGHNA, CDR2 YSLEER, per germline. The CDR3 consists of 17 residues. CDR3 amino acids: CASSQVGRVGVDYGYTF. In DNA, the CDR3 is TGCGCCAGCAGCCAAGTCGGCAGGGTAGGTGTCGACTATGGCTACACCTTC.

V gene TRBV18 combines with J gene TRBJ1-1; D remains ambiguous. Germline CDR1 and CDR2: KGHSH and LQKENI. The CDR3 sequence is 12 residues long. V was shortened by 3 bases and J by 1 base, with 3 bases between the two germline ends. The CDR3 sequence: CASSPKNTEAFF. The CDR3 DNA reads TGTGCCAGCTCACCTAAGAACACTGAAGCTTTCTTT.